The rows below give T cell receptor beta chains drawn from one sample of a study of shared clonotypes between healthy human individuals. Profiled with immunoSEQ multiplex PCR; TCRdb holds only in-frame clones, not every one. This table holds millions of clones, about 92% found once. The sample was naive CD4+ T cells from PBMCs. These receptors all stem from a man between 18 and 29 years old in good health. Some clones in this sample may be carry-over from other donors' samples. Both conserved end residues are part of each CDR3. A D gene is named only where the DNA matches it firmly. Expanded clones get a size class; other rows say once, few or many, or leave the size out.

abundance,len,v_gene,j_gene,d_gene,CDR3aa,CDR3nt
.,15,TRBV28,TRBJ2-1,TRBD2,CASSSWGGAYNEQFF,TGTGCCAGCAGTTCCTGGGGGGGAGCGTACAATGAGCAGTTCTTC
once,14,TRBV6-5,TRBJ1-1,.,CASSYTKGGTEAFF,TGTGCCAGCAGTTACACAAAGGGCGGGACTGAAGCTTTCTTT
.,15,TRBV6-5,TRBJ2-7,.,CASSPSWAPPFEQYF,TGTGCCAGCAGTCCCTCCTGGGCGCCCCCTTTCGAGCAGTACTTC
.,15,TRBV5-6,TRBJ1-1,.,CASSLGVLSNTEAFF,TGTGCCAGCAGCTTGGGAGTCCTATCGAACACTGAAGCTTTCTTT
.,14,TRBV28,TRBJ1-4,.,CASTPQGTNEKLFF,TGTGCCAGCACCCCCCAGGGGACTAATGAAAAACTGTTTTTT
once,15,TRBV7-3,TRBJ2-3,.,CASSPRPSSTDTQYF,TGTGCCAGCAGCCCACGTCCGTCTAGCACAGATACGCAGTATTTT
.,14,TRBV11-3,TRBJ2-7,.,CASSYRDGSYEQYF,TGTGCCAGCAGCTACCGGGACGGATCCTACGAGCAGTACTTC
.,14,TRBV30,TRBJ1-4,.,CAWSVGGWSEKLFF,TGTGCCTGGAGTGTAGGAGGGTGGAGTGAAAAACTGTTTTTT
.,13,TRBV7-8,TRBJ2-7,.,CASSLRRGHEQYF,TGTGCCAGCAGCTTAAGACGGGGGCACGAGCAGTACTTC
.,15,TRBV5-4,TRBJ2-7,TRBD2,CASSFGGSGGHEQYF,TGTGCCAGCAGCTTCGGCGGGAGTGGTGGCCACGAGCAGTACTTC
once,16,TRBV11-2,TRBJ1-4,.,CASSLGPGGGGEKLFF,TGTGCCAGCAGCTTAGGCCCTGGAGGAGGGGGTGAAAAACTGTTTTTT
.,14,TRBV21-1,TRBJ2-3,.,CASTNDRGAHTQYF,TGTGCCAGCACAAATGACAGGGGCGCCCATACGCAGTATTTT
.,15,TRBV19,TRBJ1-4,TRBD1,CASRLGQGLGEKLFF,TGTGCCAGTCGCCTTGGACAGGGATTAGGTGAAAAACTGTTTTTT
.,18,TRBV7-9,TRBJ1-1,TRBD1,CASSSLTRQGKRNTEAFF,TGTGCCAGCAGCTCCCTTACTAGACAGGGTAAGAGGAACACTGAAGCTTTCTTT
.,16,TRBV5-8,TRBJ2-7,.,CASLPVWLAPTYEQYF,TGTGCCAGCTTGCCTGTCTGGCTAGCGCCCACCTACGAGCAGTACTTC
.,13,TRBV29-1,TRBJ2-7,TRBD2,CSVVSSGRYEQYF,TGCAGCGTTGTCTCTAGCGGGAGATACGAGCAGTACTTC
.,16,TRBV9,TRBJ2-2,.,CASSPRDSANTGELFF,TGTGCCAGCAGCCCTCGGGATAGCGCTAACACCGGGGAGCTGTTTTTT
.,15,TRBV28,TRBJ1-1,TRBD1,CASNRGDRDRTEAFF,TGTGCCAGCAATAGGGGGGACAGGGACCGAACTGAAGCTTTCTTT
.,16,TRBV27,TRBJ1-1,.,CASSLLGGGGLSEAFF,TGTGCCAGCAGTTTATTAGGCGGGGGGGGCCTCTCTGAAGCTTTCTTT
.,15,TRBV7-3,TRBJ2-5,TRBD2,CASSLMAGEMWTQYF,TGTGCCAGCAGCTTAATGGCGGGAGAGATGTGGACCCAGTACTTC
.,14,TRBV7-9,TRBJ2-2,.,CASSRDRDTGELFF,TGTGCCAGCAGCCGGGACCGAGACACCGGGGAGCTGTTTTTT
.,14,TRBV5-4,TRBJ2-5,.,CASSSHRAQETQYF,TGTGCCAGCAGCTCCCACAGGGCGCAAGAGACCCAGTACTTC
.,12,TRBV6-6,TRBJ1-3,.,CASSYEGNTIYF,TGTGCCAGCAGTTACGAAGGAAACACCATATATTTT
.,15,TRBV9,TRBJ2-7,TRBD2,CASSAGGASSYEQYF,TGTGCCAGCAGCGCCGGGGGGGCTAGCTCCTACGAGCAGTACTTC
.,14,TRBV2,TRBJ1-2,.,CASSPWDANYGYTF,TGTGCCAGCAGTCCGTGGGACGCTAACTATGGCTACACCTTC
.,12,TRBV28,TRBJ1-2,.,CASSLVRYGYTF,TGTGCCAGCAGTCTAGTACGCTATGGCTACACCTTC
.,13,TRBV7-8,TRBJ2-1,.,CASSPPGPSFAFF,TGTGCCAGCAGCCCTCCGGGTCCCTCTTTTGCGTTCTTC
.,16,TRBV5-1,TRBJ2-3,.,CASSQGGAPSTDTQYF,TGCGCCAGCAGCCAAGGGGGGGCTCCTTCCACAGATACGCAGTATTTT
.,16,TRBV7-2,TRBJ2-1,.,CASSPGGRGPLFEQFF,TGTGCCAGCAGCCCGGGTGGCAGGGGCCCTTTGTTTGAGCAGTTCTTC
.,13,TRBV7-2,TRBJ1-1,.,CASSSSRDTEAFF,TGTGCCAGCAGCTCTTCAAGGGACACTGAAGCTTTCTTT
.,19,TRBV5-1,TRBJ2-2,TRBD2,CASSPPGLAGIAMAGELFF,TGCGCCAGCAGCCCCCCGGGACTAGCGGGAATTGCTATGGCCGGGGAGCTGTTTTTT
once,15,TRBV6-1,TRBJ1-3,.,CASKLLGRPGNTIYF,TGTGCCAGCAAGCTCCTCGGCAGGCCAGGAAACACCATATATTTT
.,13,TRBV6-5,TRBJ2-2,TRBD1,CASSTRGTGELFF,TGTGCCAGCAGCACCAGGGGGACCGGGGAGCTGTTTTTT
few,14,TRBV2,TRBJ1-2,.,CASSGSIGNYGYTF,TGTGCCAGCAGTGGGAGTATAGGGAACTATGGCTACACCTTC
.,13,TRBV6-5,TRBJ1-2,.,CASSYWEFSGYTF,TGTGCCAGCAGTTATTGGGAATTCTCTGGCTACACCTTC
.,15,TRBV11-1,TRBJ2-2,.,CASSLGSWGTGELFF,TGTGCCAGCAGCTTAGGGAGTTGGGGGACCGGGGAGCTGTTTTTT
.,16,TRBV19,TRBJ2-6,TRBD1,CASSRTGGAGANVLTF,TGTGCCAGTAGTCGGACAGGGGGGGCTGGGGCCAACGTCCTGACTTTC
.,16,TRBV7-3,TRBJ2-2,TRBD1,CASSPAEGAHSGELFF,TGTGCCAGCAGCCCGGCAGAGGGGGCGCATAGCGGGGAGCTGTTTTTT
.,14,TRBV30,TRBJ2-3,TRBD1,CAWNRGLSTDTQYF,TGTGCCTGGAACAGGGGGTTGAGCACAGATACGCAGTATTTT
.,16,TRBV30,TRBJ1-5,TRBD1,CAWSFGTGDGNQPQHF,TGTGCCTGGAGTTTTGGGACAGGGGATGGCAATCAGCCCCAGCATTTT
.,17,TRBV4-3,TRBJ2-6,TRBD1,CAGSQAQDRAGANVLTF,TGCGCCGGCAGCCAAGCCCAAGACAGGGCCGGGGCCAACGTCCTGACTTTC
.,13,TRBV7-2,TRBJ1-5,.,CASSLTGLQPQHF,TGTGCCAGCAGCTTGACAGGTTTACAGCCCCAGCATTTT
once,12,TRBV30,TRBJ2-2,.,CAWSVTTGELFF,TGTGCCTGGAGTGTAACGACCGGGGAGCTGTTTTTT
.,16,TRBV10-1,TRBJ2-3,.,CAKKGAGGEVTDTQYF,TGCGCCAAGAAAGGGGCAGGCGGCGAAGTTACAGATACGCAGTATTTT
.,16,TRBV2,TRBJ2-2,TRBD2,CASRGGLSRNTGELFF,TGTGCCAGCAGGGGGGGACTATCTAGGAACACCGGGGAGCTGTTTTTT
.,15,TRBV28,TRBJ1-5,TRBD1,CASNSGGLDNQPQHF,TGTGCCAGCAATTCAGGGGGCTTGGACAATCAGCCCCAGCATTTT
.,16,TRBV7-2,TRBJ2-3,TRBD2,CASSLVLAGDTDTQYF,TGTGCCAGCAGCTTAGTTTTAGCGGGGGACACAGATACGCAGTATTTT
.,16,TRBV18,TRBJ1-1,.,CASSPNTGHQNTEAFF,TGTGCCAGCTCACCAAATACGGGACACCAGAACACTGAAGCTTTCTTT